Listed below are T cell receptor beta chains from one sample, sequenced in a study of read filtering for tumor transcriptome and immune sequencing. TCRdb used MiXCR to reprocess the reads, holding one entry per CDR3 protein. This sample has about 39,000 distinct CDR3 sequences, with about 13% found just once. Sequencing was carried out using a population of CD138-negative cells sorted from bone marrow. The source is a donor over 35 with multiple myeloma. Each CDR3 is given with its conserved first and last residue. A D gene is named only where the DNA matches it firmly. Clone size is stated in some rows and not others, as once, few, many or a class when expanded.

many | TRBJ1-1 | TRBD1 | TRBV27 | TGTGCCAGCAGTAGGAAGACAGGGGCCAAGAACACTGAAGCTTTCTTT | CASSRKTGAKNTEAFF
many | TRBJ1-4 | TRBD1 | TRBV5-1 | TGCGCCAGCAGCTCCGGACAGGGTGAAAAACTGTTTTTT | CASSSGQGEKLFF
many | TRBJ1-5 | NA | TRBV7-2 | TGTGCCAGCAGTCAAGGAGGGGTGGGCAATCAGCCCCAGCATTTT | CASSQGGVGNQPQHF
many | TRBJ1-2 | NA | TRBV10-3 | TGTGCCATCAGTGGGACAGCTAACTATGGCTACACCTTC | CAISGTANYGYTF
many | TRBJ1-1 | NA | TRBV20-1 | TGCAGTGCTAGTAACCGGGGCACTGAAGCTTTCTTT | CSASNRGTEAFF
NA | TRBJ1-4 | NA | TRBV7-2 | TGTGCCAGCAGACGGGGGCAGAATGAAGAACTGTTTTTT | CASRRGQNEELFF
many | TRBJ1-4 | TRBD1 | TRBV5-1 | TGCGCCAGCAGCCGGACAGGGGCCGATAATGAAAAACTGTTTTTT | CASSRTGADNEKLFF
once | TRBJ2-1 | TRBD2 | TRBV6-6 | TGTGCCAGCAGGGAACGGTCGGGGACTAGCGGGGGTGAGCAGTTCTTC | CASRERSGTSGGEQFF
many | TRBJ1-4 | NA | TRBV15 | TGTGCCACCAGCAGAGCACCAGGGTCGAGTGAAAAACTGTTTTTT | CATSRAPGSSEKLFF
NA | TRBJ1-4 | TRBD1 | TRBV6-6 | TGTGCCAGCAGTTACCGGACAGGGGGCGAAAAACTGTTTTTT | CASSYRTGGEKLFF
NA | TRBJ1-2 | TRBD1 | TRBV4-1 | TGCGCCAGCAGGGCACCGGGACAGAAATCTATTAACTATGGCTACACCTTC | CASRAPGQKSINYGYTF
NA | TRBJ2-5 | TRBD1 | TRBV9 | TGTGCCAGCAGCGCGTTCTTCACCCGGGACAGAGAAGAGTCCCAGTACTTC | CASSAFFTRDREESQYF
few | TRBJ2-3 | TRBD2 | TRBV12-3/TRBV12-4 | TGTGCCAGCACCTACGGGGGCGGGAGGACAGATACGCAGTATTTT | CASTYGGGRTDTQYF
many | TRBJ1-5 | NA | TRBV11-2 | TGTGCCAGCAGCTTAGATGTGGGTCAGCCCCAGCATTTT | CASSLDVGQPQHF
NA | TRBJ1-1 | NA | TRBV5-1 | TGCGCCAGCAGCTTATTAAGGGGCACTGAAGCTTTCTTT | CASSLLRGTEAFF
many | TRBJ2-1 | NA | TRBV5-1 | TGCGCCAGCAGCGTGGAGGGCCGAGAGGGTGAGCAGTTCTTC | CASSVEGREGEQFF
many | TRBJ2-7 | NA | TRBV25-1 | TGTGCCAGCACCGGGACAACCTACGAGCAGTACTTC | CASTGTTYEQYF
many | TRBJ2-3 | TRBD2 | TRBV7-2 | TGTGCCAGCAGCTTAAGTGTTCGAGGACTAGCGGGGGGCACAGATACGCAGTATTTT | CASSLSVRGLAGGTDTQYF
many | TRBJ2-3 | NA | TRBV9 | TGTGCCAGCCAGAAGATGGTCGGGAGCACAGATACGCAGTATTTT | CASQKMVGSTDTQYF
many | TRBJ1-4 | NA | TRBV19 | TGTGCCAGTCGGCCTTCGGATGAAAAACTGTTTTTT | CASRPSDEKLFF
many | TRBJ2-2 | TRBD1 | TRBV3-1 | TGTGCCAGCGGACAGGGTGCCGGGGAGCTGTTTTTT | CASGQGAGELFF
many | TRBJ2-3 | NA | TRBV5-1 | TGCGCCAGCAGCTTGGATGGGAGCCGCACAGATACGCAGTATTTT | CASSLDGSRTDTQYF
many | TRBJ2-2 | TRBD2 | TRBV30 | TGTGCCTCCTCCGCGCGGGAGGGTTTTAACACCGGGGAGCTGTTTTTT | CASSAREGFNTGELFF
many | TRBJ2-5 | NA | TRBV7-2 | TGTGCCAGCAGCTTACTGAGGGCTTCAGAGACCCAGTACTTC | CASSLLRASETQYF
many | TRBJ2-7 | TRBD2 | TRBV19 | TGTGCCAGTAGAGATGGACCGGGACTAGCCTACGAGCAGTACTTC | CASRDGPGLAYEQYF
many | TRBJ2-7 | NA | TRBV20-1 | TGCAGTGCTAGAACCGACGCCTACGAGCAGTACTTC | CSARTDAYEQYF
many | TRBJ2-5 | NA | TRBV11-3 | TGTGCCAGCAGCTTAGATGGGGAAGAGACCCAGTACTTC | CASSLDGEETQYF
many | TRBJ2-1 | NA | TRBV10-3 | TGTGCCTCGAGACCGGGAGCGTCACTAAACTCCTACAATGAGCAGTTCTTC | CASRPGASLNSYNEQFF
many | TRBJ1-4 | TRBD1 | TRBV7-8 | TGTGCCAGCAGCCAAGGACAGGGTGCAACTAATGAAAAACTGTTTTTT | CASSQGQGATNEKLFF
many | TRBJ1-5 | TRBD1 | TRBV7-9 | TGTGCCAGCAGCATAAGGACAGGTGGTAATCAGCCCCAGCATTTT | CASSIRTGGNQPQHF
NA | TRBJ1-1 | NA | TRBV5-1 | TGCGCCAGCGCTTTTCTTGAGGGGAACACTGAAGCTTCCTTT | CASAFLEGNTEASF
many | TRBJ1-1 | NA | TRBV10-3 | TGTGCCATCAGTGTGCCGGGGAACACTGAAGCTTTCTTT | CAISVPGNTEAFF
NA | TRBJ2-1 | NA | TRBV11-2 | TGTGCCAGCAGCCTCCGGGGGAACTACAATGAGCAGTTCTTC | CASSLRGNYNEQFF
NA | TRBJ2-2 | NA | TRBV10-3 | TGTGCCATCAGTGATCTCCACCTACTGGAACCCGGGGAGCAGTTCTTT | CAISDLHLLEPGEQFF
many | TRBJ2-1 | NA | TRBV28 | TGTGCCAGCAGTCCTTTGAGGGGAGTCAGCTGGCATGAGCAGTTCTTC | CASSPLRGVSWHEQFF
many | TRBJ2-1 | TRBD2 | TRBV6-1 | TGTGCCAGCGCCTCCGGGACTAGCGGATACAATGAGCAGTTCTTC | CASASGTSGYNEQFF
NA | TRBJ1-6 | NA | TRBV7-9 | TGTGCCAGCAGCTTAGCCCAGGGCTCACCCCTCCACTTT | CASSLAQGSPLHF
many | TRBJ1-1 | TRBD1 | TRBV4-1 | TGCGCCAGCAGCCAACTTACAGGGGAGGAAGCTTTCTTT | CASSQLTGEEAFF
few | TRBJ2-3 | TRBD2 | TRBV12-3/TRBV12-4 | TGTGCCGGCAGTTTAAGTACGGGGGGAAGTACAGATACGCAGTATTTT | CAGSLSTGGSTDTQYF
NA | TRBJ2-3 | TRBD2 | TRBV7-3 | TGTGCCAGCAGCCAGGGACTAGGCCCAGATACGCAGTATTTT | CASSQGLGPDTQYF
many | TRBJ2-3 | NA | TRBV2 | TGTGCCAGCAATCAGGGATTCACAGATACGCAGTATTTT | CASNQGFTDTQYF
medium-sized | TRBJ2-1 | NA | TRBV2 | NA | CASSERRVAGGTVF
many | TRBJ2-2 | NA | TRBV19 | TGTGCCAGTAGGCTACCAGGGGGAGGTCGGACCGGGGAGCTGTTTTTT | CASRLPGGGRTGELFF
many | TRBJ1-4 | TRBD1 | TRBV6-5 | TGTGCCACCAAAACCGGGACAGGGAGTGAAAAACTGTTTTTT | CATKTGTGSEKLFF
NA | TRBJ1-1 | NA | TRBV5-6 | TGTGCCAGCAGCGCTAACTCAAAGGGACATGTCATCGAGGCTCTGAACACTGAAGCTTTCTTT | CASSANSKGHVIEALNTEAFF
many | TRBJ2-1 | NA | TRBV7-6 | TGTGCCAGCAGCCCCCGGGACTTTAACAATGGGCAGTTCTTC | CASSPRDFNNGQFF
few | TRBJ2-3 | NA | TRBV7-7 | TGTGCTAGCAGCCCTTTGAGGATCACAGATATGCAGTATTTT | CASSPLRITDMQYF
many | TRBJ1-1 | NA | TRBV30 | TGTGCCTGGAATACGGGGAAGCACACTGAAGCTTTCTTT | CAWNTGKHTEAFF
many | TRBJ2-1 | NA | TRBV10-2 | TGCGCCAGCAGTGAGTCTGGGACCGTCAATGAGCAGTTCTTC | CASSESGTVNEQFF
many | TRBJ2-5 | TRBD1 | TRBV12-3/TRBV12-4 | TGTGCCAGCAGTCTCCGACAGGGAGAGACCCAGTACTTC | CASSLRQGETQYF
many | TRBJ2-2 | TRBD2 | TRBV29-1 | TGCAGCGTCAGCGGGAGGGCCACCGGGGAGCTGTTTTTT | CSVSGRATGELFF
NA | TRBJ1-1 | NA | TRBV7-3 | TGTGCCAGCAGCATTCATGGAACTGAGGGTACGAACACTGAAGCTTTCTTT | CASSIHGTEGTNTEAFF
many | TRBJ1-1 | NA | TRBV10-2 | TGCGCCAGCAGTGAAACCAGTTACACTGAAGCTTTCTTT | CASSETSYTEAFF